The clone carrying this T cell receptor beta chain was counted a few times. Its antigen remains unknown. TCRdb analysed the 5' RACE reads with MiXCR anew, one entry per CDR3 protein. The sample contains 200,000 to 250,000 distinct CDR3 sequences, around 17% of which appear only once. CDR1 SNHLY and CDR2 FYNNEI come from the germline V gene. The junction had 6 bases not matched to a gene; V was cut back by 7 bases and J by 2 bases. The CDR3 loop spans 16 amino acids. This record comes from a study of CD8 T cells in ankylosing spondylitis. Study-level findings and limits: Ankylosing spondylitis blood appeared to carry a characteristic TCR beta motif of seven to nine highly homologous variants. Relatively scarce in peripheral blood, disease-linked clones were CD8+.

V gene TRBV2 combines with J gene TRBJ2-3; TRBD2 aligns across 13 bases. The sequence derives from a male donor with ankylosing spondylitis. The sequencing sample was made of blood, either unsorted or a sorted T cell fraction (not recorded which). CDR3 in amino acids: CASTYGTSGVTDTQYF. The CDR3 region has the DNA TGTGCCAGCACCTACGGGACTAGCGGGGTCACAGATACGCAGTATTTT.